The 8 T cell receptor beta chains listed next were all sequenced from one sample in a study of CD8+ T cells in alopecia areata. It was cDNA, reverse transcribed from extracted RNA, that served as the sequencing template. Measured with immunoSEQ multiplex PCR; TCRdb has only the in-frame clones, and not every one. Of some 240,000 clones listed, about 60% are singletons. The material was CD4+ T cells sorted from blood, obtained at week 0. These receptors were collected from a human donor with alopecia areata.

V usage is TRBV7-6 and J usage is TRBJ2-7, with D unresolved. V lost 0 bases and J lost 3, with 6 bases in between. This CDR3 is 13 amino acids long. The V gene's germline CDR1 is SGHVS and CDR2 FNYEAQ. CDR3 protein: CASSLALDYEQYF. The CDR3 DNA sequence: TGTGCCAGCAGCTTAGCTTTGGACTACGAGCAGTACTTC. The entire variable domain, with the rest obtained from reference TRBV7-6 and TRBJ2-7, is as follows: GAGVSQSPRYKVTKRGQDVALRCDPISGHVSLYWYRQALGQGPEFLTYFNYEAQQDKSGLPNDRFSAERPEGSISTLTIQRTEQRDSAMYRCASSLALDYEQYFGPGTRLTVT.

This clone was observed a handful of times. The rearrangement joins TRBV29-1 to TRBJ1-1; the D gene is possibly TRBD1 (6 bases). Trimming left V 5 bases short and J 4 bases short, with 17 bases between. The germline V gene encodes CDR1 SQVTM and CDR2 ANQGSEA. This CDR3 comprises 14 residues. The CDR3 is CSVPSLAGATEAFF. As DNA, the CDR3 is TGCAGCGTTCCGAGCCTGGCAGGGGCCACTGAAGCTTTCTTT.

The J gene is TRBJ2-1, the V gene TRBV6-5, with D possibly TRBD2 on 6 matching bases. The germline gives CDR1 MNHEY, CDR2 SVGAGI. This CDR3 region has 14 residues. The germline V and J ends were trimmed by 6 bases and 12 bases, with 21 bases remaining between them. The CDR3 region is CASSPWNPGERQFF. In DNA form, the CDR3 reads TGTGCCAGCAGCCCATGGAACCCGGGAGAAAGGCAGTTCTTC.

The chain carries TRBV2 and TRBJ1-1; TRBD1 might be the D (5 bases). V was trimmed by 10 bases and J by 0 bases, leaving 15 bases between them. Germline V gene lookup returns CDR1 SNHLY and CDR2 FYNNEI. This CDR3 comprises 14 residues. The CDR3 nucleotides read TGTGCCACCCGAGCCGGGACGGTGAACACTGAAGCTTTCTTT. It is translated as CATRAGTVNTEAFF.

The V call is TRBV15, the J call TRBJ2-4; TRBD1 or TRBD2 may be the D gene (5 bases each). Germline lookup yields CDR1 LNHNV and CDR2 YYDKDF (reference sequence). The CDR3 has 18 amino acids. With 0 bases removed from V and 0 bases from J, the gap between germline ends came to 15 bases. Here the CDR3 DNA reads TGTGCCACCAGCAGAGAGGGGGTCTCTCTTTTAGCCAAAAACATTCAGTACTTC. Translating it yields CATSREGVSLLAKNIQYF.

The chain is built from TRBV30 and TRBJ2-1; D possibly corresponds to TRBD1 (5 bases). Germline CDR1 GTSNPN, CDR2 SVGIG (reference sequence). The V end was cut by 1 base, the J end by 6 bases, with 10 bases between. The CDR3 sequence is 13 residues long. CDR3 residues: CAWSAGPLNEQFF. In nucleotides, the CDR3 is TGTGCCTGGAGTGCAGGGCCTCTCAATGAGCAGTTCTTC.

The genes are TRBV20-1 and TRBJ1-2, with a weak D call TRBD1 (6 bases). The CDR3 loop spans 11 amino acids. CDR1 and CDR2 from the germline V gene are DFQATT and SNEGSKA (reference sequence). V was pared by 4 bases and J by 7 bases, with 10 bases between. The CDR3 region is CSANREFGYTF. CDR3 in DNA: TGCAGTGCTAACAGGGAGTTTGGCTACACCTTC.

The rearrangement joins TRBV6-1 to TRBJ2-7, with D possibly being TRBD1 (5 bases). The length of the CDR3 is 14 residues. Germline CDR1 is MNHNS and CDR2 is SASEGT. The V gene lost 7 bases and the J gene lost 0 bases, with 13 bases spanning the gap. The CDR3 spells CASIPGPSSYEQYF. CDR3 nucleotide sequence: TGTGCCAGCATTCCAGGGCCTAGCTCCTACGAGCAGTACTTC.